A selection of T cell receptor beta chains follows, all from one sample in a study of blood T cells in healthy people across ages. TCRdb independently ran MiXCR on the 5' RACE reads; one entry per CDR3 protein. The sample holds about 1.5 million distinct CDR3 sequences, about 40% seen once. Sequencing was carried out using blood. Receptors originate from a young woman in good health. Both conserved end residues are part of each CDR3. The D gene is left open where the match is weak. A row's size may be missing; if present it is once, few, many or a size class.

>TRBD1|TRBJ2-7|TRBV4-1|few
CASSQLGTGTYSSYEQYF
TGCGCCAGCAGCCAACTTGGGACAGGTACTTACAGCTCCTACGAGCAGTACTTC
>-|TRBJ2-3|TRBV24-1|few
CATGSQGRTDTQYF
TGTGCCACCGGTAGTCAGGGTCGCACAGATACGCAGTATTTT
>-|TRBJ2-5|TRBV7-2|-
CASSFGETLYF
TGTGCCAGCAGCTTCGGCGAGACCCTGTACTTC
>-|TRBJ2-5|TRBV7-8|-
CASSHLKTEQETQYF
TGTGCCAGCAGCCACCTAAAGACAGAACAAGAGACCCAGTACTTC
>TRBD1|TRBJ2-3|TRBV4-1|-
CASSPIMQGASDTQYF
TGCGCCAGCAGCCCAATTATGCAGGGGGCTTCAGATACGCAGTATTTT
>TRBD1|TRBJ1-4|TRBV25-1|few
CASSAVRTGRVEKLFF
TGTGCCAGCAGTGCGGTACGGACAGGCAGGGTGGAAAAACTGTTTTTT
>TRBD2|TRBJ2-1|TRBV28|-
CASNKAGGFYNEQFF
TGTGCCAGCAATAAAGCGGGGGGGTTCTACAATGAGCAGTTCTTC
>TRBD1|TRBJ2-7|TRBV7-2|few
CASSFSPTGLLYEQYF
TGTGCCAGCAGCTTCAGCCCGACAGGGCTTCTCTACGAGCAGTACTTC
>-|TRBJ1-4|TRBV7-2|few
CASSPGTLAATNEKLFF
TGTGCCAGCAGCCCCGGGACCTTAGCCGCAACTAATGAAAAACTGTTTTTT
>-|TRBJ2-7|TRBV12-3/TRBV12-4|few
CASSPGGTPAYEQYF
TGTGCCAGCAGTCCAGGGGGGACCCCGGCCTACGAGCAGTACTTC
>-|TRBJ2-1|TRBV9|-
CASSVATAGSTDEQFF
TGTGCCAGCAGCGTAGCTACTGCGGGATCAACAGATGAGCAGTTCTTC
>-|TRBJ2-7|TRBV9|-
CASSVVAGGEQYF
TGTGCCAGCAGCGTAGTTGCGGGTGGCGAGCAGTACTTC
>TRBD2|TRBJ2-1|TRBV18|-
CASSLLAGDEQFF
TGTGCCAGCTCACTGCTAGCGGGGGATGAGCAGTTCTTC
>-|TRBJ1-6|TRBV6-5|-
CASKSNSPLHF
TGTGCCAGCAAGAGCAATTCACCCCTCCACTTT
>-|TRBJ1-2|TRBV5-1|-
CASSLGPGNEEGYTF
TGCGCCAGCAGCTTGGGCCCCGGGAACGAGGAGGGCTACACCTTC
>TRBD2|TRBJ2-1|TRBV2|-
CASSRNGLASANEQFF
TGTGCCAGCAGTCGAAATGGACTAGCGTCGGCCAATGAGCAGTTCTTC
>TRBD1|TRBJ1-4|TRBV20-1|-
CSARELTDRGRWEKLFF
TGCAGTGCTAGAGAACTGACGGACAGGGGGCGATGGGAAAAACTGTTTTTT
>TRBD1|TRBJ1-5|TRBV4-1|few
CASSPVRGGGSNQPQHF
TGCGCCAGCAGCCCGGTTCGAGGGGGCGGAAGCAATCAGCCCCAGCATTTT
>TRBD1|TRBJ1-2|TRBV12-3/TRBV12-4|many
CASSRRDRVDGYTF
TGTGCCAGCAGCCGCCGGGACAGGGTCGATGGCTACACCTTC
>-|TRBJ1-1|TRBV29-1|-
CSTAQGLNTEAFF
TGCAGCACCGCACAGGGCTTGAACACTGAAGCTTTCTTT
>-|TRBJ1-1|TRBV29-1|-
CSVLGGVMNTEAFF
TGCAGCGTTTTAGGGGGGGTCATGAACACTGAAGCTTTCTTT
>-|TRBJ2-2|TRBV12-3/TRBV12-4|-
CASSITDGVKLATGELFF
TGTGCCAGCAGTATTACGGACGGAGTCAAATTGGCCACCGGGGAGCTGTTTTTT
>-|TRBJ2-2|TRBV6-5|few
CASSYSVGGELFF
TGTGCCAGCAGTTACTCGGTGGGCGGGGAGCTGTTTTTT
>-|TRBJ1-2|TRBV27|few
CASSLYPIDGYTF
TGTGCCAGCAGTTTATACCCCATAGATGGCTACACCTTC
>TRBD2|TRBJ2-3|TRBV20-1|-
CSARLLAGSTDTQYF
TGCAGTGCTAGATTACTAGCGGGGAGCACAGATACGCAGTATTTT
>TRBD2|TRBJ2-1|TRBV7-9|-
CASSLAPAGGHDEQFF
TGTGCCAGCAGCTTAGCCCCAGCGGGAGGGCACGATGAGCAGTTCTTC
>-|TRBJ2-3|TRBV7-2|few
CASSGSWADTQYF
TGTGCCAGCAGCGGGAGCTGGGCGGATACGCAGTATTTT
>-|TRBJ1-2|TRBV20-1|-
CSAAGTDYGYTF
TGCAGTGCCGCCGGGACCGACTATGGCTACACCTTC
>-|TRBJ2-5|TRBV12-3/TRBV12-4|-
CASTLDWAPRETQYF
TGTGCCAGCACCCTAGACTGGGCGCCACGAGAGACCCAGTACTTC
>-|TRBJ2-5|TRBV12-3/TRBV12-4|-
CASSLRVTQYF
TGTGCCAGCAGTTTACGTGTTACCCAGTACTTC
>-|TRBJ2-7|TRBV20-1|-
CSAPVTDSYEQYF
TGCAGTGCCCCCGTCACGGATTCCTACGAGCAGTACTTC
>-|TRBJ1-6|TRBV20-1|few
CSAIRQGNSPLHF
TGCAGTGCTATTAGGCAGGGGAATTCACCCCTCCACTTT
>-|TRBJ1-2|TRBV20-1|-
CSVNLNYGYTF
TGCAGTGTGAACCTAAACTATGGCTACACCTTC
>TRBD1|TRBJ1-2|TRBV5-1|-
CASSSTPGTGGSYGYTF
TGCGCCAGCAGCTCAACCCCCGGGACAGGGGGCTCCTATGGCTACACCTTC
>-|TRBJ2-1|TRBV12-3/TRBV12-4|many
CASSLTSGPSGNEQFF
TGTGCCAGCAGTTTGACGTCTGGACCATCGGGGAATGAGCAGTTCTTC
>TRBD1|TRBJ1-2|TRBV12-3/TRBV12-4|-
CASSPQGAHYGYTF
TGTGCCAGCAGTCCACAGGGGGCTCATTATGGCTACACCTTC